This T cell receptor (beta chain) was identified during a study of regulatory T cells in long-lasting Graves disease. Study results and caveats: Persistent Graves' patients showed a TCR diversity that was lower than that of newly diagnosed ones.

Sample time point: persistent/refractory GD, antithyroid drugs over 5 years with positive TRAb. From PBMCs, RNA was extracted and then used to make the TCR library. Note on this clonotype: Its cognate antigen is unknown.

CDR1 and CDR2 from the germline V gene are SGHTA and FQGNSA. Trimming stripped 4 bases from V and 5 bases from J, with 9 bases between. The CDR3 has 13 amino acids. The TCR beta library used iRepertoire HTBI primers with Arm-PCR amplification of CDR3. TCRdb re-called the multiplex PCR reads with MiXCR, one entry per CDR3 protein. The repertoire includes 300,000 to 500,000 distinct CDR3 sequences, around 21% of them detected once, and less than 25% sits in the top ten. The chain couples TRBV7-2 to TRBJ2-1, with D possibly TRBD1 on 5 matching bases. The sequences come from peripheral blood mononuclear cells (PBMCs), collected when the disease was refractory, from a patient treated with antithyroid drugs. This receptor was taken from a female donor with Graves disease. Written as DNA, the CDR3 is TGTGCCAGCAGCTATAAAGGGGACAATGAGCAGTTCTTC. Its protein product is CASSYKGDNEQFF.